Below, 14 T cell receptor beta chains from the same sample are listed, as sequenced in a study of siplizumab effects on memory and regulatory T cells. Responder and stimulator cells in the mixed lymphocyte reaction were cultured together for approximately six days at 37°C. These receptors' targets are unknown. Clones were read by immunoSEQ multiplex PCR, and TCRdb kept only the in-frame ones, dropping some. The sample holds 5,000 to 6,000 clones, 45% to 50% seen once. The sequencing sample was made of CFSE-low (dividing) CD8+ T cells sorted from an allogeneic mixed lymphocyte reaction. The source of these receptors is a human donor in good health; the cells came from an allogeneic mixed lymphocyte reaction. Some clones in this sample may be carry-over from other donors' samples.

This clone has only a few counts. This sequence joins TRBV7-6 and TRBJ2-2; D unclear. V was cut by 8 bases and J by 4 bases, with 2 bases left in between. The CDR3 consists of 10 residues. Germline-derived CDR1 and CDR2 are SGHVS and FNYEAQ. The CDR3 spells CASGTGELFF. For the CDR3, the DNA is TGTGCCAGCGGCACCGGGGAGCTGTTTTTT.

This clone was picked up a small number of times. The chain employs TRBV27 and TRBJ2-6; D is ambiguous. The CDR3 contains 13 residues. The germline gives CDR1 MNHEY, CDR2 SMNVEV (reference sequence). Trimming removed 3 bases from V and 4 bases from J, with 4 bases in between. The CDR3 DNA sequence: TGTGCCAGCAGTTTGGGCGGGGCCAACGTCCTGACTTTC. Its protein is CASSLGGANVLTF.

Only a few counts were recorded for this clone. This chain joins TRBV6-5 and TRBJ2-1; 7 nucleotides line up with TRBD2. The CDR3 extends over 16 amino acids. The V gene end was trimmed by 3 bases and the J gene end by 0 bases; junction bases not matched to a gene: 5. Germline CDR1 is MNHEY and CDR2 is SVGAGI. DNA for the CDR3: TGTGCCAGCAGTTATAAAGCGGGAAGCTCCTACAATGAGCAGTTCTTC. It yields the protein CASSYKAGSSYNEQFF.

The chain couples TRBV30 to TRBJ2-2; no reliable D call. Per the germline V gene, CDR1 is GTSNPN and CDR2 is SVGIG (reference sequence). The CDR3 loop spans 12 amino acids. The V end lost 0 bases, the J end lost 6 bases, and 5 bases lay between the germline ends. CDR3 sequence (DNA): TGTGCCTGGAGTGTAGAAGCCGGGGAGCTGTTTTTT. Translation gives CAWSVEAGELFF.

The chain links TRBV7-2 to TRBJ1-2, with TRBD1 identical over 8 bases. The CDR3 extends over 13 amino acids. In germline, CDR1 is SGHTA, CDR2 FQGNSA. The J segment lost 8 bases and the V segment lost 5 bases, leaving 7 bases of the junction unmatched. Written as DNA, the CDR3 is TGTGCCAGCAGCCCGGACAGGGTTGACGGCTACACCTTC. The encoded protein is CASSPDRVDGYTF.

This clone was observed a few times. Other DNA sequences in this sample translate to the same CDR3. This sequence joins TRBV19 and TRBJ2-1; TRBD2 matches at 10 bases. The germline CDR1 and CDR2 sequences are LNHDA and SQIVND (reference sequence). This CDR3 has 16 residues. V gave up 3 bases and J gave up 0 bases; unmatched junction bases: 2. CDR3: CASSMSSGGSYNEQFF. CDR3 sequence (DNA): TGTGCCAGTAGTATGTCTAGCGGGGGCTCCTACAATGAGCAGTTCTTC.

CDR3 coding DNA: TGTGCCAGCAGCTTAGGCCTAGCGGACTACGAGCAGTACTTC. It specifies CASSLGLADYEQYF. The chain has TRBV11-2 and TRBJ2-7; 7 nucleotides match TRBD2. V shed 1 base, J shed 3 bases, and the junction held 3 bases outside the gene matches. CDR3 length equals 14 residues. Germline CDR1 is SGHAT and CDR2 is FQNNGV.

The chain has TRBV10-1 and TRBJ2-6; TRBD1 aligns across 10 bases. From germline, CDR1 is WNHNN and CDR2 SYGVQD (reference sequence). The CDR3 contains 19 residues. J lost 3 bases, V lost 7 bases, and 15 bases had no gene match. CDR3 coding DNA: TGCGCCAGCACTCTATTTGGGACAGGGGTTAAAGGTGGGGCCAACGTCCTGACTTTC. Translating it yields CASTLFGTGVKGGANVLTF.

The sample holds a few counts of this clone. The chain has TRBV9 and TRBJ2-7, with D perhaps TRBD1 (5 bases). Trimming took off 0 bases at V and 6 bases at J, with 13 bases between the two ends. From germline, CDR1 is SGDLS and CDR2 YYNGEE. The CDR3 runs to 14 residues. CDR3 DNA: TGTGCCAGCAGCGTAGAGGGCAGGGCTAGCGAGCAGTACTTC. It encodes CASSVEGRASEQYF.

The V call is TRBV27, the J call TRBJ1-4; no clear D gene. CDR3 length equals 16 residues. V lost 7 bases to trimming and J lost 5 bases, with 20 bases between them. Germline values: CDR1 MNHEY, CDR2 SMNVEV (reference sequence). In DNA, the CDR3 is TGTGCCAGCAAAAGGGCAGGCGCACGGTCAAATGAAAAACTGTTTTTT. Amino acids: CASKRAGARSNEKLFF.

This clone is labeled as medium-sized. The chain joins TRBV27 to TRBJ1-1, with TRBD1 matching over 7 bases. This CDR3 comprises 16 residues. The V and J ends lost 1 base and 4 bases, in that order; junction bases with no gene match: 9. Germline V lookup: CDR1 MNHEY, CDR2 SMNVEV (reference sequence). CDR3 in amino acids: CASSLLLPAGGTEAFF. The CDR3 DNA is TGTGCCAGCAGTTTATTGTTACCGGCAGGGGGCACTGAAGCTTTCTTT.

CDR3 loop: CARTRENTGELFF. In nucleotides, the CDR3 is TGTGCCAGGACTAGGGAGAACACCGGGGAGCTGTTTTTT. This chain uses TRBV2 with TRBJ2-2; maybe TRBD2 (6 bases). The CDR3 covers 13 residues. Per the germline V gene, CDR1 is SNHLY and CDR2 is FYNNEI. Trimming cost V 9 bases and J 1 base, with 9 bases left between them. The entire variable domain, with the rest obtained from reference TRBV2 and TRBJ2-2, is as follows: EPEVTQTPSHQVTQMGQEVILRCVPISNHLYFYWYRQILGQKVEFLVSFYNNEISEKSEIFDDQFSVERPDGSNFTLKIRSTKLEDSAMYFCARTRENTGELFFGEGSRLTVL.

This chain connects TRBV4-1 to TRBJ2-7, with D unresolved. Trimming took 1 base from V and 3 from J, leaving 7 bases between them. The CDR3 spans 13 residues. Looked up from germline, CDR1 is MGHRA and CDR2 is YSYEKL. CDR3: CASSQALNYEQYF. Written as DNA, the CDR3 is TGCGCCAGCAGCCAAGCTTTGAACTACGAGCAGTACTTC.

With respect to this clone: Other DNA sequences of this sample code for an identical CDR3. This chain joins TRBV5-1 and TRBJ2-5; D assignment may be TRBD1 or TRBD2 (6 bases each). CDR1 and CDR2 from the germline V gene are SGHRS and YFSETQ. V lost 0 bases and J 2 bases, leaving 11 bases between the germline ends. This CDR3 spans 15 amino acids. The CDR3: CASSLEGGPQETQYF. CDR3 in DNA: TGCGCCAGCAGCTTGGAGGGGGGACCTCAAGAGACCCAGTACTTC.